This T cell receptor beta chain was profiled in a study of cytomegalovirus exposure and HLA in healthy donors. Notes on the study in general: Per published accounts, TCR beta sequences correctly predicted the HLA-A and HLA-B alleles of most subjects.

Trimming removed 0 bases at V and 0 bases at J, with 10 bases between. The CDR3 extends over 16 amino acids. Germline lookup yields CDR1 SGHRS and CDR2 YFSETQ. Researchers ran the PCR with 60 Vbeta and 13 Jbeta primers. This table comes from immunoSEQ multiplex PCR, and its TCRdb copy is limited to in-frame clones, with some not included. The sample includes around 200,000 clones, 65% to 90% of them seen just once. In the case of this clone: Antigen unknown.

Sample: PBMCs. The chain uses TRBV5-1 and TRBJ2-4, with D perhaps TRBD1 (5 bases). This clonotype was sampled from a woman in her forties or fifties in good health and CMV-seronegative. The DNA of the CDR3 is TGCGCCAGCAGCTTGGGTCAGGGCTTAGCCAAAAACATTCAGTACTTC. This gives the protein CASSLGQGLAKNIQYF.